These 2 T cell receptor beta chains share one sample of origin, sequenced in a study of shared clonotypes between healthy human individuals. Some clones are missing from TCRdb's copy, which holds only in-frame ones; the method was immunoSEQ multiplex PCR. The sample yields about 680,000 clones, about 74% seen once. Sequenced material: memory CD4+ T cells sorted from blood. The subset here: CD45RA-negative fraction. Receptor source: a woman in her twenties or thirties in good health.

The chain joins TRBV5-1 to TRBJ2-5; no reliable D call. There are 10 residues in the CDR3. V was trimmed by 8 bases and J by 2 bases, leaving 4 bases between them. CDR1 is SGHRS and CDR2 is YFSETQ in the germline V gene. In DNA, the CDR3 is TGCGCCAGTCAACAAGAGACCCAGTACTTC. It specifies CASQQETQYF.

The chain employs TRBV10-2 and TRBJ2-7; D could derive from TRBD1 or TRBD2 (6 bases each). Looked up from germline, CDR1 is WSHSY and CDR2 is SAAADI. Deletions cut 8 bases from V and 0 bases from J, with 11 bases between. The CDR3 covers 13 residues. This CDR3 reads CASWGAPSYEQYF. In DNA, the CDR3 is TGCGCCAGCTGGGGGGCCCCCTCCTACGAGCAGTACTTC.